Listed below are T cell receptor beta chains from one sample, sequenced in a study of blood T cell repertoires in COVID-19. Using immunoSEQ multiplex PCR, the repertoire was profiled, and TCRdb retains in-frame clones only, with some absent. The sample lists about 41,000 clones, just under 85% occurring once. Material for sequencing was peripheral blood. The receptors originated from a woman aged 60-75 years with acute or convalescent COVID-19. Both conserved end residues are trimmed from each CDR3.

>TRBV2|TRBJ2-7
ASSGRELLAGATYEQY
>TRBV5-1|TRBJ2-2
ASSALGGATGANTGELF
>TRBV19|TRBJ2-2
ASSKRLAGGWGTGELF
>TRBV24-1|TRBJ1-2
ATSDGTGTKGYT
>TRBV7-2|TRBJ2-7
ASSSGLAAYEQY
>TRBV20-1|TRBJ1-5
SASPRAGNQPQH
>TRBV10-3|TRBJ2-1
AISLGLAGDSTLGEQF
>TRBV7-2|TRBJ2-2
ASSRTGAQNTGELF
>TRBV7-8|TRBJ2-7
ASSLVQGSTYEQY
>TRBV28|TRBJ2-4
ASSSSPGQINIQY
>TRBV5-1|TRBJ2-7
ASSLGGGDEQY
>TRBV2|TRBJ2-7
ASSEINRWDRGVSCEQY
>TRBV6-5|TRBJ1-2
ASKSGGGGNYGYT
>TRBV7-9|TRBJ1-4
ASSLDGGTNEKLF
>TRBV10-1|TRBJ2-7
ASRAGTSTGEQY
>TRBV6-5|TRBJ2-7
ASSPQTGSGLEQY
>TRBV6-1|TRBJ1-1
ASSEGTGGKQTEAF
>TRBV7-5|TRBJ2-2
ARSLGVSGGLNTGELF
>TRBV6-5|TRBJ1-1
ASSYDRDLTEAF
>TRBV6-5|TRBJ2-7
ASSRTSGPYEQY
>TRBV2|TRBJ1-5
ASTVDGGRQPQH
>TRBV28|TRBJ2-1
ASRSGTGGWNEQF
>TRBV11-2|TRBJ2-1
ASSLAGVGNEQF
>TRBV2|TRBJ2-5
ASSYPGQGLQETQY
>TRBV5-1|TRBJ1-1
ASSQGGGNTEAF
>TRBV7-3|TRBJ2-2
ASSLGLAIHRGAV
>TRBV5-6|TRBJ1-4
ASSQVQGLNEKLF
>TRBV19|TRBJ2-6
ASQGYSGANVLT
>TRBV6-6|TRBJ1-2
ASSSSGIYGYT
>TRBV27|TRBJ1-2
ASSVTPYQGNGYT
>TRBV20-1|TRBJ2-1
SASPRRKTSGGHNEQF
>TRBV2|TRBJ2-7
ASSASGRTHEQY
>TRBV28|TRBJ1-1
ASRTGYTEAF
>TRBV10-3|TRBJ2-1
AISESLSGRGGEQF
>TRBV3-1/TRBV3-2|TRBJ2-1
ASSQGGSYNEQF
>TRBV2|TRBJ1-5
ASSKQRYSNQPQH
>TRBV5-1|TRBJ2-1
ASSWTSGGAYNEQF
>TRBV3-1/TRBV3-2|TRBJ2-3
ASSQLRGGSAQY
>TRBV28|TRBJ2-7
ASSFPGQGLNYEQY
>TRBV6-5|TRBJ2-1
ASTSGGAGGRSEF
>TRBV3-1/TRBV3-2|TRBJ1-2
ASSTGRTGGFGYT
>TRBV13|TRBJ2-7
ASSLIQGEGSEQY
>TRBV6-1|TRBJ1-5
ASSESQYQPQH
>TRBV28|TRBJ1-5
AITTASYSNQPQH
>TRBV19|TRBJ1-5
ASSPAKLGRQPQH
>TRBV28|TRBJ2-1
ASSLGGSYNEQF
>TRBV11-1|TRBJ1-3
ASSPGHTSGNTIY
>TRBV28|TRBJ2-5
ASSPMGEGQETQY
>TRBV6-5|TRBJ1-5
ASSYNNRAQPQH
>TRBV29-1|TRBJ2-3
SVPRTGFSTDTQY
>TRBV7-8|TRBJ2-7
ASSLLRLIGTTTYEQY